The 11 T cell receptor beta chains in this list originate from one sample, sequenced in a study of OX40 agonist ivuxolimab in advanced cancers. Profiling relied on immunoSEQ multiplex PCR, and the TCRdb table lists in-frame clones only, not all of them. The sample records some 85,000 clones, about 90% being singletons. Sequenced material: CD4+ or CD8+ T cells sorted from blood, taken in a trial of the OX40 agonist ivuxolimab. Every receptor here comes from an adult with an advanced solid tumor such as melanoma, head and neck, liver or kidney cancer.

V and J are TRBV5-1 and TRBJ1-1; 7 nucleotides match TRBD1. The CDR3 has 14 amino acids. The germline gives CDR1 SGHRS, CDR2 YFSETQ. V gave up 1 base and J gave up 6 bases; unmatched junction bases: 6. This CDR3 is CASSLTGQDAEAFF. The CDR3 nucleotides read TGCGCCAGCAGCTTGACCGGACAGGACGCTGAAGCTTTCTTT. Combining the CDR3 with reference TRBV5-1 and TRBJ1-1 gives the whole variable domain KAGVTQTPRYLIKTRGQQVTLSCSPISGHRSVSWYQQTPGQGLQFLFEYFSETQRNKGNFPGRFSGRQFSNSRSEMNVSTLELGDSALYLCASSLTGQDAEAFFGQGTRLTVV.

The chain carries TRBV6-6 and TRBJ1-2; a weak D match, TRBD1 (5 bases). CDR3 length equals 13 residues. Trimming left V 6 bases short and J 0 bases short, with 8 bases between. Germline assignment: CDR1 MNHNY and CDR2 SVGAGI (reference sequence). The CDR3 is CASRATANYGYTF. The CDR3 region has the DNA TGTGCCAGCAGGGCGACAGCTAACTATGGCTACACCTTC.

Only a few counts were recorded for this clone. This chain links TRBV11-2 with TRBJ2-7, with TRBD1 as a possible D gene (6 bases). Germline values: CDR1 SGHAT, CDR2 FQNNGV. The germline V and J ends were trimmed by 2 bases and 0 bases, with 11 bases remaining between them. This CDR3 has 15 residues. Written as DNA, the CDR3 is TGTGCCAGCAGCTTACTACAGGGTAGCTCCTACGAGCAGTACTTC. It specifies CASSLLQGSSYEQYF.

On this clone: A read error may account for a junction end that differs from germline. The V call is TRBV6-6, the J call TRBJ2-1, with D uncertain. The germline gives CDR1 MNHNY, CDR2 SVGAGI (reference sequence). This CDR3 contains 13 residues. The CDR3 spells CASSYGLSGPPVF. For the CDR3, the DNA is TGTGCCAGCAGTTACGGGCTGAGTGGGCCCCCGGTCTTC.

The chain employs TRBV27 and TRBJ2-2, with D perhaps matching TRBD2 (6 bases). The V end lost 5 bases, the J end lost 2 bases, and 12 bases lay between the germline ends. The CDR3 loop spans 15 amino acids. Germline V CDR1 and CDR2: MNHEY, SMNVEV (reference sequence). The DNA of the CDR3 is TGTGCCAGCAGTCCTTGGGGGGAAAACACCGGGGAGCTGTTTTTT. Translating it yields CASSPWGENTGELFF.

The chain uses TRBV19 and TRBJ1-5; 7 nucleotides agree with TRBD1. The V segment lost 6 bases and the J segment 1 base; nucleotides outside the gene matches: 6. Germline CDR1 and CDR2: LNHDA and SQIVND (reference sequence). CDR3 length: 15 residues. The CDR3: CASRGDSLSNQPQHF. The CDR3 coding sequence is TGTGCCAGTAGGGGGGACAGTCTGAGCAATCAGCCCCAGCATTTT.

The chain combines TRBV11-2 with TRBJ2-7; 9 nucleotides align to TRBD2. The CDR3 consists of 19 residues. Germline CDR1 is SGHAT and CDR2 is FQNNGV. Trimming cost V 1 base and J 1 base; bases outside gene matches: 14. CDR3 sequence (DNA): TGTGCCAGCAGCTTAGTCAGGGCTAGCGGGATTACCCGTTCCTACGAGCAGTACTTC. It codes for CASSLVRASGITRSYEQYF. Drawing the rest from reference TRBV11-2 and TRBJ2-7, the complete variable domain is EAGVAQSPRYKIIEKRQSVAFWCNPISGHATLYWYQQILGQGPKLLIQFQNNGVVDDSQLPKDRFSAERLKGVDSTLKIQPAKLEDSAVYLCASSLVRASGITRSYEQYFGPGTRLTVT.

This clone occurred once. This rearrangement joins TRBV2 to TRBJ2-5, with TRBD2 matching 13 bases. The J segment lost 9 bases and the V segment lost 6 bases, leaving 10 bases of the junction unmatched. The CDR3 covers 15 residues. From germline, CDR1 is SNHLY and CDR2 FYNNEI. CDR3 amino acids: CASRPLAGGPSAQYF. Written as DNA, the CDR3 is TGTGCCAGCAGGCCACTAGCGGGAGGGCCCTCGGCCCAGTACTTC.

This chain links TRBV2 with TRBJ2-3, with D tentatively TRBD2 (6 bases). Germline lookup yields CDR1 SNHLY and CDR2 FYNNEI. The V gene lost 6 bases and the J gene lost 3 bases, with 10 bases spanning the gap. This CDR3 contains 13 residues. CDR3 sequence: CASRGTFTDTQYF. Written as DNA, the CDR3 is TGTGCCAGCAGGGGGACTTTTACAGATACGCAGTATTTT.

This clone has only one observation. The chain has TRBV9 and TRBJ1-1; TRBD1 agrees at 7 bases. Germline CDR1 SGDLS, CDR2 YYNGEE. The CDR3 totals 14 residues. V lost 4 bases, J lost 7 bases, and 10 bases stayed unmatched. CDR3 nucleotides: TGTGCCAGCAGCAAACAAGGACAGGCGGGTGAAGCTTTCTTT. It codes for CASSKQGQAGEAFF.

The V gene is TRBV6-5, the J gene TRBJ1-4, with D possibly matching TRBD1 (5 bases). The CDR3 covers 14 residues. Germline V gives CDR1 MNHEY, CDR2 SVGAGI. Trimming cost V 6 bases and J 2 bases, with 10 bases left between them. The DNA of the CDR3 is TGTGCCAGCAGGGGAGGGGCGACTAATGAAAAACTGTTTTTT. Its protein is CASRGGATNEKLFF.